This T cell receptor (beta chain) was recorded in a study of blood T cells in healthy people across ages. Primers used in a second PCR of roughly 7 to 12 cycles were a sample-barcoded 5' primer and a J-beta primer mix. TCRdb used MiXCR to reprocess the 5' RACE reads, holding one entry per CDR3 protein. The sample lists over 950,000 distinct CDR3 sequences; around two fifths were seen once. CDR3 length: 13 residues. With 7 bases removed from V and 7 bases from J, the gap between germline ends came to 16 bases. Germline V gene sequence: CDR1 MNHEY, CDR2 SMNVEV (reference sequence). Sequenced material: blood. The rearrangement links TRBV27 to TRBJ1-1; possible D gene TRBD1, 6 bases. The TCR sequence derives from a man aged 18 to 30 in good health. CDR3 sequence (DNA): TGTGCCAGCAAGTCCGGGGGGCGTGGTGAAGCTTTCTTT. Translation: CASKSGGRGEAFF.